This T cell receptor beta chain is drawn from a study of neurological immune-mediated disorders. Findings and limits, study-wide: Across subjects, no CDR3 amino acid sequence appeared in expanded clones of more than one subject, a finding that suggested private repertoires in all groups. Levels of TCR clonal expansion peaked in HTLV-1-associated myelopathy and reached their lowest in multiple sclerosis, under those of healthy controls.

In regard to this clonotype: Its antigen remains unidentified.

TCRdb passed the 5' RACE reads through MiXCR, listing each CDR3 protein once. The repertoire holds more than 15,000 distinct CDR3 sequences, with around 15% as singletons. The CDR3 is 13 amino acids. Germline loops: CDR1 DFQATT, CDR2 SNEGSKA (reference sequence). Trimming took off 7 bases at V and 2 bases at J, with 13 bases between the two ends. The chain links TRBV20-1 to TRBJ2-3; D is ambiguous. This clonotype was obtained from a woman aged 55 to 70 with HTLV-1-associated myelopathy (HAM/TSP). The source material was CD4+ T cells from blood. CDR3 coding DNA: TGCAGTGATAAACCGGCTCTCACAGATACGCAGTATTTT. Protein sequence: CSDKPALTDTQYF.